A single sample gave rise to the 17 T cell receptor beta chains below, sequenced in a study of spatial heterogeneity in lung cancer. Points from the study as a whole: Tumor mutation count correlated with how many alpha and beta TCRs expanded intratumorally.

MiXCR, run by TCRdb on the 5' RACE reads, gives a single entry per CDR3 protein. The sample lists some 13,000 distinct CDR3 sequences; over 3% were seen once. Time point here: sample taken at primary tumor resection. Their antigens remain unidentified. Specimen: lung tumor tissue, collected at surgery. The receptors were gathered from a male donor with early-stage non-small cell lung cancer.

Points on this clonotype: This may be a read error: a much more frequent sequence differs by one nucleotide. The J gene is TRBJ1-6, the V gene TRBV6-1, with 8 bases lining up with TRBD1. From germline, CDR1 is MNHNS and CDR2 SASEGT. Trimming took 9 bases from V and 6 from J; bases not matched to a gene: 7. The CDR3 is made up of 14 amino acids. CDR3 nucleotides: TGTGCCAGTCTCCGGGACAGGAGTAATTCACCCCTCCACTTT. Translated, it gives CASLRDRSNSPLHF.

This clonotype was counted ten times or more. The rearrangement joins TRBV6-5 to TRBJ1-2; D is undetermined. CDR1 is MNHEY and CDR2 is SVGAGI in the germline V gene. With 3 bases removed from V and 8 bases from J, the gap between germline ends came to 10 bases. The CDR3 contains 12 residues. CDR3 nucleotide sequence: TGTGCCAGCAGTTATGGAGGGCGCGGCTACACCTTC. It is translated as CASSYGGRGYTF.

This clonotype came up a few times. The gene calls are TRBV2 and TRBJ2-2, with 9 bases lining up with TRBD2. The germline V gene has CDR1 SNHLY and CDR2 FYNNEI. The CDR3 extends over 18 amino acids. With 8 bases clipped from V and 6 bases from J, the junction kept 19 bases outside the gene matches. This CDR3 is CASCLHLGGAGGAGELFF. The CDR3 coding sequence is TGTGCCAGCTGCCTTCACCTGGGTGGTGCGGGGGGGGCCGGGGAGCTGTTTTTT.

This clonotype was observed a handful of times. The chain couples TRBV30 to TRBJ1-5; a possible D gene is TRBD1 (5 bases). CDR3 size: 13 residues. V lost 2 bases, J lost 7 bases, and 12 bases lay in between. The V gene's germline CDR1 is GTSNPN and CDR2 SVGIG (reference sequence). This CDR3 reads CAWSSGGRQPQHF. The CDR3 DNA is TGTGCCTGGAGTTCGGGGGGAAGGCAGCCCCAGCATTTT. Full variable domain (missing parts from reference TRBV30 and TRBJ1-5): SQTIHQWPATLVQPVGSPLSLECTVEGTSNPNLYWYRQAAGRGLQLLFYSVGIGQISSEVPQNLSASRPQDRQFILSSKKLLLSDSGFYLCAWSSGGRQPQHFGDGTRLSIL.

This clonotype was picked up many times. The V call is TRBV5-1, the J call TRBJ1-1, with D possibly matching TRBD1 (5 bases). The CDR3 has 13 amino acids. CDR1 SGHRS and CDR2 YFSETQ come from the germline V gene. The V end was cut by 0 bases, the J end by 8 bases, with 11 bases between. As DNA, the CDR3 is TGCGCCAGCAGCTTGGAAGGGGCAGGGGAAGCTTTCTTT. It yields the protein CASSLEGAGEAFF.

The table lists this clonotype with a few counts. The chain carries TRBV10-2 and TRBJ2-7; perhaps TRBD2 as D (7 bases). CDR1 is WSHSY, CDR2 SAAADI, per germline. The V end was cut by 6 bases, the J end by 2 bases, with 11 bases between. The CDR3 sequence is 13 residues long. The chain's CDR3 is CASRSGGPYEQYF. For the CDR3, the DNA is TGCGCCAGCAGATCGGGGGGCCCCTACGAGCAGTACTTC.

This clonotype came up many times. CDR3 DNA: TGTGCCAGCAGTTTATTCCCTGAGGGTCAGCCCCAGCATTTT. Translating gives CASSLFPEGQPQHF. The V gene is TRBV27, the J gene TRBJ1-5; D is unclear. Germline V lookup: CDR1 MNHEY, CDR2 SMNVEV (reference sequence). Trimming left V 1 base short and J 6 bases short, with 10 bases between. The CDR3 runs 14 residues.

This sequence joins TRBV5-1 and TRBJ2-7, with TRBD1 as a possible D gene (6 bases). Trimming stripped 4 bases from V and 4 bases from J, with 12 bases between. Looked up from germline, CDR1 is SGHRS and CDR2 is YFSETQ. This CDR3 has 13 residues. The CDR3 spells CASSDTGWYEQYF. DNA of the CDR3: TGCGCCAGCAGCGACACAGGGTGGTACGAGCAGTACTTC.

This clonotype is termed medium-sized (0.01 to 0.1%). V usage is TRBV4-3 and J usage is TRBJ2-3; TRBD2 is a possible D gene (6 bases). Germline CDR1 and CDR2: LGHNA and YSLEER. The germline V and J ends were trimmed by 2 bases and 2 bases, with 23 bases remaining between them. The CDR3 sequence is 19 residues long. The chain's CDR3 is CASSQQRRLDISFTDTQYF. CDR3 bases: TGCGCCAGCAGCCAACAACGCCGACTAGACATATCCTTCACAGATACGCAGTATTTT.

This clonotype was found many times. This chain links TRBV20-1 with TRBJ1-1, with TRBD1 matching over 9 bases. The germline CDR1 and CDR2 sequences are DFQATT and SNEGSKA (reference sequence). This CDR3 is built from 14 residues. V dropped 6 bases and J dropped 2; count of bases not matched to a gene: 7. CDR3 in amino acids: CSATTGGLNTEAFF. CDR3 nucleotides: TGCAGTGCCACGACAGGGGGGCTAAACACTGAAGCTTTCTTT.

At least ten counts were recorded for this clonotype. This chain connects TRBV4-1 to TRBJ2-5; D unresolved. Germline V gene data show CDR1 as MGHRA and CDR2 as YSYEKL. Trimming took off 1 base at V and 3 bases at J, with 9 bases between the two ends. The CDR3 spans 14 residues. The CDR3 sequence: CASSQVVQKETQYF. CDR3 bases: TGCGCCAGCAGCCAAGTTGTGCAAAAAGAGACCCAGTACTTC.

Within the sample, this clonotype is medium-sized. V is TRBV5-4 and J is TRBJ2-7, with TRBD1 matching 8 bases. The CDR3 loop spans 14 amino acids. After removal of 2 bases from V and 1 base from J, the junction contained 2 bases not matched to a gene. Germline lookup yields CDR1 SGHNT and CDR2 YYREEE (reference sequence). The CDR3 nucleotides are TGTGCCAGCAGCTTCGACAGGGGTTCCTACGAGCAGTACGTC. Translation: CASSFDRGSYEQYV.

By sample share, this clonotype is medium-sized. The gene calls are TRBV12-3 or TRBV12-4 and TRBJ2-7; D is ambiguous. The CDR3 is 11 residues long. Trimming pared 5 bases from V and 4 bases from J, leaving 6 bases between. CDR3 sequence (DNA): TGTGCCAGCAGTAACAGATACGAGCAGTACTTC. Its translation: CASSNRYEQYF.

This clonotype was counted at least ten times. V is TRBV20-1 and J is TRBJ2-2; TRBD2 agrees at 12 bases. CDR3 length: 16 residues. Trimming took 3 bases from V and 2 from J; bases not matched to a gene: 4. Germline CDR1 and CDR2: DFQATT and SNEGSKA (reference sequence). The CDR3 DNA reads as TGCAGTGCTAGGAGACTAGCGGGAGTCAACACCGGGGAGCTGTTTTTT. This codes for CSARRLAGVNTGELFF.

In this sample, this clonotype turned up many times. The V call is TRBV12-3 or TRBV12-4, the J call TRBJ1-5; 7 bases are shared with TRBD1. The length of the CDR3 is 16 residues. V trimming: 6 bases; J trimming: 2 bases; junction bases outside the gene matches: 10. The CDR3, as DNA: TGTGCCAGCAGCCTACAGGGGTCCGAACGCAATCAGCCCCAGCATTTT. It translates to CASSLQGSERNQPQHF.

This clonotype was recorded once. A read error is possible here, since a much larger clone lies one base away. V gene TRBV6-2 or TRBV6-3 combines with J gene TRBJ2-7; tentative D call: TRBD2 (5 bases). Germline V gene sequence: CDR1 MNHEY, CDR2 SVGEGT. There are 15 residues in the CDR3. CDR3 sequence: CASSSRTGISCEQYF. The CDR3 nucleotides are TGTGCCAGCAGTTCCAGGACGGGAATCTCCTGCGAGCAGTACTTC.

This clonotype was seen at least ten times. The CDR3 here is CSARALPGQGFQETQYF. The CDR3 DNA reads TGCAGTGCTAGAGCGCTACCGGGACAGGGGTTTCAAGAGACCCAGTACTTC. V and J are TRBV20-1 and TRBJ2-5, with 10 bases lining up with TRBD1. The CDR3 length is 17 residues. Germline values: CDR1 DFQATT, CDR2 SNEGSKA (reference sequence). V lost 1 base, J lost 2 bases, and 10 bases stayed unmatched.